This TCR beta chain was captured by sequencing in a study of shared clonotypes between healthy human individuals. Under the authors' procedure: Junction-only sequences produced by ImmunoSEQ had no quality scores, so filtering differed. Assay: immunoSEQ multiplex PCR; the TCRdb copy retains only in-frame clones and omits some. V and J calls and clone size are given by that table; D and trimming were obtained from the DNA. The sample includes under 850,000 clones, approximately 72% of them seen just once. Those who donated were healthy HIV-negative adults, with no recent acute infections or vaccinations reported. CD4+ cells yielded CD45RA+ naive and CD45RA-negative memory subsets. Study-level results: Generation probabilities were higher for clonotypes shared across all four sorted-subset donors than for unshared ones.

CDR3 length equals 14 residues. In germline, CDR1 is SGHVS, CDR2 FNYEAQ. V was cut by 2 bases and J by 0 bases, with 5 bases left in between. This clone was detected many times. Antigen: not known. This clonotype was sampled from a woman aged 25 to 39 in good health. The V gene is TRBV7-6, the J gene TRBJ1-3; no clear D. Sequencing input: memory CD4+ T cells sorted from blood. Subset meaning: CD45RA-negative fraction. CDR3 sequence (DNA): TGTGCCAGCAGCTTAAGTCACTCTGGAAACACCATATATTTT. It translates to CASSLSHSGNTIYF.